This passage covers 28 T cell receptor beta chains from one sample sequenced in a study of CD8+ T cells in alopecia areata. Isolated RNA was reverse transcribed into cDNA used as the sequencing template. TCRdb keeps only in-frame clones here, not all; method: immunoSEQ multiplex PCR. The sample lists around 300,000 clones, none appearing once, the ten largest making up around 1.2%. Sorting of pooled cutaneous lymph node cells used CD4, CD8alpha, NKG2D, NKG2ACE and other markers. Sequenced sample: CD4+ T cells sorted from a lymph node. The receptors here all came from a C3H/HeJ mouse with alopecia areata. MHC haplotype: H2-k.

Concerning this clone: Mouse gene names and germline throughout. The read terminates 4 residues ahead of where the CDR3 ends, so the germline J gene completes it. The chain uses TRBV12-2 and TRBJ1-2; weak D call: TRBD1 (5 bases). V was trimmed by 6 bases and J by 0 bases, leaving 13 bases between them. The CDR3 consists of 14 residues. The germline V gene has CDR1 SGHLS and CDR2 HYDKME. The CDR3 region is CASPRQKSNSDYTF. The part of the CDR3 DNA that was read is TGTGCCAGCCCTCGACAGAAATCAAACTCC.

This clone showed up just a few times. Gene names follow the mouse nomenclature. The read halts 3 residues ahead of the CDR3 end, with the missing end drawn from the germline J gene. This sequence joins TRBV13-1 and TRBJ1-6; D is ambiguous. TRBJ1-6 falls under the ORF class, with uncertain function. This CDR3 has 14 residues. Trimming left V 5 bases short and J 0 bases short, with 6 bases between. The germline CDR1 and CDR2 sequences are NSHNY and SYGAGN. CDR3 residues: CASSQDSYNSPLYF. The sequenced CDR3 bases are TGTGCCAGCAGCCAGGATTCCTATAATTCGCCC.

As concerns this clone: The gene symbols are mouse symbols. The read is 4 residues too short to cover the CDR3 end, so that end is filled in from the germline J gene. This sequence joins TRBV13-1 and TRBJ2-2, with TRBD2 matching over 10 bases. Per the germline V gene, CDR1 is NSHNY and CDR2 is SYGAGN. Losses at the gene ends were 5 bases for V and 0 bases for J; bases not matched to a gene: 4. There are 16 residues in the CDR3. The CDR3: CASSTGTGANTGQLYF. The part of the CDR3 DNA that was read is TGTGCCAGCAGCACCGGGACTGGGGCAAACACCGGG.

The table lists this clone with a few counts. The gene symbols are mouse symbols. The read ends 4 residues before the CDR3 terminus; that terminus is restored from the germline J gene. This specimen includes other DNA sequences encoding the same CDR3. The genes are TRBV13-3 and TRBJ2-5; TRBD2 matches at 10 bases. This CDR3 is built from 14 residues. CDR1 is NNHDY, CDR2 SYVADS, per germline. The CDR3 reads CASSVLGGRDTQYF. Partial CDR3 DNA: TGTGCCAGCAGTGTACTGGGGGGGAGAGAC.

This clone was detected only a few times. Genes and germline come from the mouse. The read falls 4 residues short of the CDR3 end, and the missing part is taken from the germline J gene. The same CDR3 is also encoded by other DNA sequences in this sample. The chain carries TRBV1 and TRBJ2-3, with a tentative D call TRBD2 (6 bases). This CDR3 contains 14 residues. Between the trimmed V and J ends, which lost 2 bases and 0 bases, there was a span of 6 bases. Germline CDR1 NSQYPW, CDR2 LRSPGD (reference sequence). The chain's CDR3 is CTCSALGSAETLYF. Incomplete CDR3 DNA: TGCACCTGCAGTGCACTGGGGAGTGCAGAA.

This clone was seen only a few times. Germline and genes here are mouse. The read is 4 residues too short to cover the CDR3 end, so that end is filled in from the germline J gene. J is TRBJ2-4 and V is TRBV13-3; TRBD1 might be the D (6 bases). This CDR3 contains 14 residues. CDR1 and CDR2 from the germline V gene are NNHDY and SYVADS. CDR3 bases read: TGTGCCAGCAGAGCCTCGGGACAAAAAAAC. Protein sequence: CASRASGQKN. The entire CDR3 reads CASRASGQKNTLYF.

Concerning this clone: Germline and genes here are mouse. The read stops 4 residues short of the end of the CDR3; the missing end is completed from the germline J gene. The chain carries TRBV13-1 and TRBJ2-3; no clear D gene. V lost 5 bases and J lost 4, with 8 bases in between. The CDR3 sequence is 12 residues long. The V gene's germline CDR1 is NSHNY and CDR2 SYGAGN. Incomplete CDR3 DNA: TGTGCCAGCAGCCAGCCTTCAGAA. It specifies CASSQPSE. The entire CDR3 is CASSQPSETLYF.

This clone was seen only a few times. Here the gene names and germline are mouse. The CDR3 goes on 4 residues after the read ends, and that part is filled in from the germline J gene. Within the sample, other DNA sequences also encode this same CDR3. This rearrangement joins TRBV13-1 to TRBJ1-2; TRBD1 aligns across 7 bases. The germline V gene has CDR1 NSHNY and CDR2 SYGAGN. The CDR3 consists of 14 residues. V lost 5 bases and J lost 0; bases outside the gene matches: 4. The CDR3 spells CASRRTGANSDYTF. CDR3 DNA (partial): TGTGCCAGCAGGAGGACAGGTGCAAACTCC.

This clone has ten or more counts. Gene labels here are mouse ones. With the read ending 4 residues before the CDR3 end, the germline J gene is used to fill in that end. This sample includes further DNA sequences coding for the same CDR3. The rearrangement joins TRBV13-1 to TRBJ2-7, with D unclear. This CDR3 has 12 amino acids. Trimming removed 1 base at V and 3 bases at J, with 5 bases between. The germline V gene has CDR1 NSHNY and CDR2 SYGAGN. CDR3 amino acids: CASSDHSYEQYF. The DNA read from the CDR3 is TGTGCCAGCAGTGATCACAGCTAT.

To note about this clone: The listed genes are named as in mouse. The DNA ends 4 residues before the CDR3 does, and the rest of the CDR3 is filled in from the germline J gene. This chain links TRBV13-1 with TRBJ2-1; 7 nucleotides align to TRBD1. V was clipped by 5 bases and J by 4 bases; unmatched bases: 3. In germline, CDR1 is NSHNY, CDR2 SYGAGN. The CDR3 loop spans 13 amino acids. CDR3 protein: CASRKGQYAEQFF. The sequenced part of the CDR3 DNA is TGTGCCAGCAGGAAGGGACAGTATGCT.

This clone was recorded a few times. Gene names denote mouse genes. The missing CDR3 end, 4 residues past where the read stops, is filled in from the germline J gene. Other DNA sequences in this sample translate to the same CDR3. The rearrangement uses TRBV5 and TRBJ2-5; possibly TRBD1 for D (5 bases). Germline V gene lookup returns CDR1 LGHNA and CDR2 YNLKQL (reference sequence). The CDR3 is 14 residues long. The sequenced CDR3 bases are TGTGCCAGCAGCCAAGAGCGAGGGGTGGAC. Translating gives CASSQERGVD. The whole CDR3 region reads CASSQERGVDTQYF.

Comment on this clone: The genes and germline here are from mouse. The observed sequence ends 4 residues before the CDR3 terminus, with the missing tail filled in from the germline J gene. V usage is TRBV17 and J usage is TRBJ2-3; TRBD2 agrees at 7 bases. The V segment lost 2 bases and the J segment 0 bases; nucleotides outside the gene matches: 8. CDR3 length equals 17 residues. Per germline, CDR1 MNHDT and CDR2 YYDKIL. The sequenced CDR3 bases are TGTGCTAGCAGTAGACGATTGGGGGGTTCTAGTGCAGAA. It yields the protein CASSRRLGGSSAE. The CDR3 in full is CASSRRLGGSSAETLYF.

Concerning this clone itself: These gene names are mouse names. The missing CDR3 end, 4 residues past where the read stops, is filled in from the germline J gene. The V gene is TRBV17, the J gene TRBJ2-4, with D possibly matching TRBD2 (5 bases). The germline V gene encodes CDR1 MNHDT and CDR2 YYDKIL. CDR3 size: 15 residues. Trimming cost V 0 bases and J 0 bases, with 7 bases left between them. CDR3 DNA (partial): TGTGCTAGCAGTAGAGATGTGGGGAGTCAAAAC. The encoded protein is CASSRDVGSQN. The whole CDR3 is CASSRDVGSQNTLYF.

This clone was seen more than once but under ten times. These gene names are mouse names. Coverage ceases 4 residues before the CDR3 finishes, and the germline J gene fills in the end. The V call is TRBV1, the J call TRBJ2-5; a possible D gene is TRBD2 (6 bases). The germline V gene has CDR1 NSQYPW and CDR2 LRSPGD (reference sequence). V was clipped by 0 bases and J by 2 bases, with 12 bases between them. The CDR3 totals 16 residues. The CDR3 is CTCSADTGGTQDTQYF. Incomplete CDR3 DNA: TGCACCTGCAGTGCAGATACCGGGGGGACCCAAGAC.

There are a few counts of this clone. The gene names given are mouse names. The read ends 4 residues before the CDR3 terminus; that terminus is restored from the germline J gene. Other nucleotide sequences from this sample produce the same CDR3. The gene calls are TRBV13-1 and TRBJ2-1, with D possibly being TRBD1 (5 bases). Between the trimmed V and J ends, which lost 0 bases and 2 bases, there was a span of 9 bases. CDR3 size: 15 residues. Germline CDR1 NSHNY, CDR2 SYGAGN. The sequenced part of the CDR3 DNA is TGTGCCAGCAGTGATGCAGGAGGGGACTATGCT. Protein: CASSDAGGDYA. In full, the CDR3 is CASSDAGGDYAEQFF.

This clone was counted many times. Gene labels here are mouse ones. From the germline J gene comes the end of the CDR3, since the read stops 4 residues before it. This chain uses TRBV3 with TRBJ2-5, with 7 bases lining up with TRBD2. Germline V gives CDR1 SNHLY, CDR2 FYNGKV (reference sequence). The CDR3 consists of 16 residues. J was trimmed by 0 bases and V by 3 bases; bases with no gene match: 6. The part of the CDR3 DNA that was read is TGTGCCAGCAGCTTCGCCTGGGGGTTTAACCAAGAC. This translates into CASSFAWGFNQD. The complete CDR3 protein is CASSFAWGFNQDTQYF.

This clone was picked up a small number of times. Mouse gene names and germline throughout. The CDR3 end is not reached by the read, which stops 4 residues before it; the germline J gene fills it in. V usage is TRBV19 and J usage is TRBJ2-3; 11 nucleotides line up with TRBD1. CDR1 is FNHDT, CDR2 SITEND, per germline (reference sequence). This CDR3 has 14 amino acids. Trimming cost V 5 bases and J 3 bases; bases outside gene matches: 2. The CDR3 DNA, read in part, is TGTGCCAGCAGGTGGACAGGGGGCGCAGAA. It codes for CASRWTGGAE. The whole CDR3 reads CASRWTGGAETLYF.

This clone has a handful of counts. The germline and genes are mouse ones. The read ends 4 residues early relative to the CDR3; the germline J gene fills the gap. The sample has other DNA sequences that encode this CDR3 too. The rearrangement joins TRBV14 to TRBJ2-1, with 12 bases identical to TRBD2. Germline CDR1 SGHDT, CDR2 FRDEAV. J was trimmed by 1 base and V by 4 bases; bases with no gene match: 3. The CDR3 consists of 16 residues. The CDR3 bases that were read are TGTGCCAGCAGTACCGGGACTGGGGGGAACTATGCT. As protein: CASSTGTGGNYA. The full CDR3 sequence reads CASSTGTGGNYAEQFF.

In regard to this clone: Gene names and germline match the mouse. The read terminates 4 residues before the CDR3 end, so the remaining end is supplied by the germline J gene. The chain has TRBV31 and TRBJ1-2; 7 nucleotides match TRBD1. CDR3 length: 15 residues. V was clipped by 0 bases and J by 0 bases; unmatched bases: 4. Germline CDR1 is GKSSPN and CDR2 is SITVG. This CDR3 reads CAWSLKGQTNSDYTF. The sequenced CDR3 bases are TGTGCCTGGAGTCTGAAGGGACAGACAAACTCC.

This clone turned up a few times. Genes and germline come from the mouse. The CDR3 extends 4 residues past the end of the read, so its final part is completed from the germline J gene. The rearrangement links TRBV19 to TRBJ2-5, with TRBD1 matching 10 bases. The V gene's germline CDR1 is FNHDT and CDR2 SITEND (reference sequence). This CDR3 spans 14 amino acids. This CDR3 reads CASSMGDRGDTQYF. CDR3 DNA (partial): TGTGCCAGCAGTATGGGGGACAGGGGAGAC.

This clone turned up a few times. The gene names given are mouse names. The CDR3 sequence: CASGDAPGVGTNSDYTF. Incomplete CDR3 DNA: TGTGCCAGCGGTGATGCCCCAGGGGTGGGGACAAACTCC. The chain carries TRBV13-2 and TRBJ1-2, with D possibly matching TRBD1 (6 bases). The read terminates 4 residues before the CDR3 end, so the remaining end is supplied by the germline J gene. The germline V and J ends were trimmed by 0 bases and 0 bases, with 15 bases remaining between them. Germline V gene sequence: CDR1 NNHNN, CDR2 SYGAGS (reference sequence). This CDR3 spans 17 amino acids.

Notes on this clone: All gene names here are mouse names. The part of the CDR3 DNA that was read is TGTGCCAGCAGGAACTGGGTGTAT. Translated, it gives CASRNWVY. The whole CDR3 reads CASRNWVYEQYF. The rearrangement uses TRBV19 and TRBJ2-7, with a possible D match to TRBD2 (6 bases). The read finishes 4 residues shy of the CDR3 end, and the germline J gene is used to complete it. The CDR3 runs 12 residues. Germline lookup yields CDR1 FNHDT and CDR2 SITEND (reference sequence).

Turning to this clone: The gene symbols are mouse symbols. With the read ending 4 residues before the CDR3 end, the germline J gene is used to fill in that end. Other DNA sequences of this sample code for an identical CDR3. The chain carries TRBV31 and TRBJ2-3; 8 positions match TRBD2. Unmatched junction bases numbered 2, after V lost 0 bases and J lost 0 bases. Germline CDR1 reads GKSSPN; CDR2 reads SITVG. This CDR3 contains 15 residues. CDR3 protein: CAWSLVGGSAETLYF. Incomplete CDR3 DNA: TGTGCCTGGAGTCTAGTGGGGGGGAGTGCAGAA.

As to this clone: All gene names here are mouse names. Read sequence stops 4 residues before the CDR3 end, and the germline J gene provides the missing end. The chain couples TRBV5 to TRBJ2-2, with 10 bases that match TRBD2. J gave up 4 bases and V 1 base, and 3 bases lay outside the gene matches. The CDR3 has 16 residues. Germline V gene data show CDR1 as LGHNA and CDR2 as YNLKQL (reference sequence). CDR3 bases read: TGTGCCAGCAGCCAAGCTGGGGGGGCGGTCACCGGG. Encoded protein: CASSQAGGAVTG. The complete CDR3 protein is CASSQAGGAVTGQLYF.

In its sample, this clone was seen a few times. Gene names are mouse gene names. Read coverage stops 4 residues before the CDR3 terminus; the germline J gene supplies the remainder. V usage is TRBV13-1 and J usage is TRBJ2-3, with D possibly TRBD2 on 6 matching bases. V was clipped by 7 bases and J by 0 bases, with 15 bases between them. This CDR3 region has 15 residues. Germline assignment: CDR1 NSHNY and CDR2 SYGAGN. Partial CDR3 DNA: TGTGCCAGCGCCCGGGACTCCACTAGTGCAGAA. Translation: CASARDSTSAE. The complete CDR3 protein is CASARDSTSAETLYF.

In its sample, this clone was seen a few times. The genes are named according to mouse. The read stops 4 residues short of the end of the CDR3; the missing end is completed from the germline J gene. The chain is built from TRBV13-1 and TRBJ2-1; 9 nucleotides line up with TRBD2. The germline gives CDR1 NSHNY, CDR2 SYGAGN. CDR3 length: 14 residues. The CDR3 spells CASSVGGRGAEQFF. CDR3 DNA, as far as it was read: TGTGCCAGCAGTGTGGGGGGGCGCGGGGCT.

This clone was counted a few times. Gene names are mouse gene names. The read is 4 residues too short to cover the CDR3 end, so that end is filled in from the germline J gene. This chain joins TRBV13-3 and TRBJ2-7, with 13 bases that match TRBD2. Germline CDR1 and CDR2: NNHDY and SYVADS. The CDR3 length is 14 residues. The covered CDR3 bases are TGTGCCAGCAGTAAGGACTGGGGGGGCGAT. Translating gives CASSKDWGGD. The whole CDR3 sequence is CASSKDWGGDEQYF.

This clone turned up a few times. These gene names are mouse names. The read finishes 4 residues shy of the CDR3 end, and the germline J gene is used to complete it. This sequence joins TRBV13-1 and TRBJ2-5, with a tentative D call TRBD1 (5 bases). The CDR3 contains 13 residues. Germline CDR1 and CDR2: NSHNY and SYGAGN. CDR3 residues: CASSARGEDTQYF. The sequenced CDR3 bases are TGTGCCAGCAGTGCTCGAGGGGAAGAC.